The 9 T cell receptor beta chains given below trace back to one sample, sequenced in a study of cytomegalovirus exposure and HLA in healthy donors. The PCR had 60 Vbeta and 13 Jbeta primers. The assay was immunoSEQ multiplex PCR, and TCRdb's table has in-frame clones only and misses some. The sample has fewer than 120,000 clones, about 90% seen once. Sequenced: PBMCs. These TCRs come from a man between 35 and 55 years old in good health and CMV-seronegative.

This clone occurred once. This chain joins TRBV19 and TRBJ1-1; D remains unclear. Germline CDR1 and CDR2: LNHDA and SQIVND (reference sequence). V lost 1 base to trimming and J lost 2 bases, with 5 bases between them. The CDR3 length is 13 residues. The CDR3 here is CASSIGANTEAFF. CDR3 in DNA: TGTGCCAGTAGTATAGGGGCCAACACTGAAGCTTTCTTT.

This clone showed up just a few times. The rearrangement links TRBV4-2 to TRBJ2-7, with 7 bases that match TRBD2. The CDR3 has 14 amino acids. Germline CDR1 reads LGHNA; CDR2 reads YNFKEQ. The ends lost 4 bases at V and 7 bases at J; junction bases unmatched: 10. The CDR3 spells CASSPPGGPQEQYF. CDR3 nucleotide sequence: TGTGCCAGCAGCCCTCCGGGGGGACCCCAGGAGCAGTACTTC.

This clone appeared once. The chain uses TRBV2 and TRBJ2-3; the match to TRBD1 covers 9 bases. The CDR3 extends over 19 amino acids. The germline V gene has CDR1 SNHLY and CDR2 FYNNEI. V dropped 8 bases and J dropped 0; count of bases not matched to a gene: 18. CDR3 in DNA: TGTGCCAGCTTCGGACTTGGGACAGGGACCTCTATGAGCACAGATACGCAGTATTTT. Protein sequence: CASFGLGTGTSMSTDTQYF.

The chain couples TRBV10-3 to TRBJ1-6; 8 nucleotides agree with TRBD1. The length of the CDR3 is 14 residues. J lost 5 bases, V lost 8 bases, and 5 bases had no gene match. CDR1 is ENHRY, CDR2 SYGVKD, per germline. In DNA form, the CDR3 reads TGTGCCATCGGGGGACAGGAAAATAATTCACCCCTCCACTTT. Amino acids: CAIGGQENNSPLHF.

Written as DNA, the CDR3 is TGTGCCAGCAGTTACTCGATGGTGCGTGGGGCCAACGTCCTGACTTTC. Its protein product is CASSYSMVRGANVLTF. The genes are TRBV6-5 and TRBJ2-6; D is unclear. V was shortened by 0 bases and J by 3 bases, with 9 bases between the two germline ends. Germline CDR1 is MNHEY and CDR2 is SVGAGI. CDR3 length: 16 amino acids.

The CDR3 DNA follows: TGTGCCATCAGGACCGGGACAGGGGGGGACGAGCAGTACTTC. Amino acid sequence: CAIRTGTGGDEQYF. The chain uses TRBV10-3 and TRBJ2-7; TRBD1 matches 11 bases. This CDR3 region has 14 residues. The ends lost 6 bases at V and 5 bases at J; junction bases unmatched: 6. Germline V gene sequence: CDR1 ENHRY, CDR2 SYGVKD.

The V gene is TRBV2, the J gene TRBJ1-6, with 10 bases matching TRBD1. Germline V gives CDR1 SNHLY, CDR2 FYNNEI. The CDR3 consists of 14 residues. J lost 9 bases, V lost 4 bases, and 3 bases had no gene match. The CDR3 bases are TGTGCCAGCAGTGCGGGGACAGGGGTTTCACCCCTCCACTTT. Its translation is CASSAGTGVSPLHF.

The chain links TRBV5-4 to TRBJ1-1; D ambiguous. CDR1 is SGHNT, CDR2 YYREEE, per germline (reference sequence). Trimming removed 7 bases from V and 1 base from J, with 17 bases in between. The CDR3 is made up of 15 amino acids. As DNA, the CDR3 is TGTGCCAGCGGGAATCACACCGGGAAGAACACTGAAGCTTTCTTT. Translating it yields CASGNHTGKNTEAFF.

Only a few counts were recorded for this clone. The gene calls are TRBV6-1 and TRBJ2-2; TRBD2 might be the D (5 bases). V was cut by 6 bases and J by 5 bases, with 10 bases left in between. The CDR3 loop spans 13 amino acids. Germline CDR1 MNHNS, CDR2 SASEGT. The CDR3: CASRRTETGELFF. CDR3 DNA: TGTGCCAGCAGGAGGACTGAGACCGGGGAGCTGTTTTTT.